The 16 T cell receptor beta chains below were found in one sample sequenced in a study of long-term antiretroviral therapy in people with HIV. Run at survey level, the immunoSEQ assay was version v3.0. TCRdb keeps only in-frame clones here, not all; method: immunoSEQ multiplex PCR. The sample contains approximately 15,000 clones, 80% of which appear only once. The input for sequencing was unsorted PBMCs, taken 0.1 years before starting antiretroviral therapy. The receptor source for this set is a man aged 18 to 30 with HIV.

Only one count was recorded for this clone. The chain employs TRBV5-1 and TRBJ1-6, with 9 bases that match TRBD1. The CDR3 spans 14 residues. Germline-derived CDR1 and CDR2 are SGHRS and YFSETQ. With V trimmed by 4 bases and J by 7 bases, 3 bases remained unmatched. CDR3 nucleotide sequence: TGCGCCAGCAGCCCCGGGACAGGGAATTCACCCCTCCACTTT. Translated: CASSPGTGNSPLHF.

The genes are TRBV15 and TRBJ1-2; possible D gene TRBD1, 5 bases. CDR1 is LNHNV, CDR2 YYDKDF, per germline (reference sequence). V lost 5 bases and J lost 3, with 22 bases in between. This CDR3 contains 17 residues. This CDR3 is CATSRGTAGLSDYGYTF. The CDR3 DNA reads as TGTGCCACCAGCCGAGGGACTGCAGGACTCTCGGACTATGGCTACACCTTC.

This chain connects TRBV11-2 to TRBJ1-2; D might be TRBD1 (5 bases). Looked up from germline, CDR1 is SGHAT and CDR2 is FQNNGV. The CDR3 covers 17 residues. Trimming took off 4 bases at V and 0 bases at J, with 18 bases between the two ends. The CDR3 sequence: CASSSLRAPKPNYGYTF. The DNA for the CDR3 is TGTGCCAGCAGCTCCCTCAGGGCGCCGAAACCTAACTATGGCTACACCTTC.

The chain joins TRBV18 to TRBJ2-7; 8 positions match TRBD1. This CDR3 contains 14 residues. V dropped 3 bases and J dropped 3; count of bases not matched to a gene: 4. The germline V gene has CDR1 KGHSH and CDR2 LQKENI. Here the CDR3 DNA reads TGTGCCAGCTCACCCGGGACAGGCCTCTACGAGCAGTACTTC. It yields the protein CASSPGTGLYEQYF. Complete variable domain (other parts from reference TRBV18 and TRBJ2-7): NAGVMQNPRHLVRRRGQEARLRCSPMKGHSHVYWYRQLPEEGLKFMVYLQKENIIDESGMPKERFSAEFPKEGPSILRIQQVVRGDSAAYFCASSPGTGLYEQYFGPGTRLTVT.

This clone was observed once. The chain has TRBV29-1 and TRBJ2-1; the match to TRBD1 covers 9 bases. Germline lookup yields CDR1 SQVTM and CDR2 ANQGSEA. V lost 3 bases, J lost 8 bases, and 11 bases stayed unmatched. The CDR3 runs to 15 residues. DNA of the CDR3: TGCAGCGTTGACCGCCGGGACAGGGAGAGCGATGAGCAGTTCTTC. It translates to CSVDRRDRESDEQFF.

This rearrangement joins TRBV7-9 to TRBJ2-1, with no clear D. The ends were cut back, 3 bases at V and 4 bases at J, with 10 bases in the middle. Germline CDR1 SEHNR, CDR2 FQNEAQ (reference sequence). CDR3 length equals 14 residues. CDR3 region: CASSFAYPYNEQFF. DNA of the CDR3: TGTGCCAGCAGCTTCGCCTACCCGTACAATGAGCAGTTCTTC.

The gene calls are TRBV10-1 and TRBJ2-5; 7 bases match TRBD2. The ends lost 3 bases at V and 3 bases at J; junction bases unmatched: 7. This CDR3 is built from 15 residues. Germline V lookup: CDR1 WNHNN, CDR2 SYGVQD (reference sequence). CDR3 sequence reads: CASSDPGTNEETQYF. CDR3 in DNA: TGCGCCAGCAGTGACCCCGGGACTAACGAAGAGACCCAGTACTTC.

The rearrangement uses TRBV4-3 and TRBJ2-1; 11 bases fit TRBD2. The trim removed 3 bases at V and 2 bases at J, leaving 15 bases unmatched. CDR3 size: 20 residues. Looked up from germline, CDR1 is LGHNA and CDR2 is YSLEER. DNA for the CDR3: TGCGCCAGCAGCCATCCAAGAACTAGCGGGGGCCACAGGGCCTACAATGAGCAGTTCTTC. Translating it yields CASSHPRTSGGHRAYNEQFF.

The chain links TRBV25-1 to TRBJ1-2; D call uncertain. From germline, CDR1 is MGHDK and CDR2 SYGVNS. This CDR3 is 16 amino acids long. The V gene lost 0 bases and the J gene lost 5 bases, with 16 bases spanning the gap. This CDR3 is CASSEYLGNSRYGYTF. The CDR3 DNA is TGTGCCAGCAGTGAATATCTGGGTAACTCGAGATATGGCTACACCTTC.

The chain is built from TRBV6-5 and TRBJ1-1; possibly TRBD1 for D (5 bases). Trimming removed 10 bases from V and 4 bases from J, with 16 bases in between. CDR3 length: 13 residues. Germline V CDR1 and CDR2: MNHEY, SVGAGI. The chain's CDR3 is CATSYNGGTEAFF. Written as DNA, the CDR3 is TGTGCCACCTCCTACAACGGGGGCACTGAAGCTTTCTTT.

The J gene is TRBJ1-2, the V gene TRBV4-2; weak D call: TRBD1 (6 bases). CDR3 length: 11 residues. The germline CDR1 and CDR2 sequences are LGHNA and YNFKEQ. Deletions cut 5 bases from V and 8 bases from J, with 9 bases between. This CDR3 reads CASSFQGGYTF. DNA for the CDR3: TGTGCCAGCAGCTTTCAGGGGGGCTACACCTTC.

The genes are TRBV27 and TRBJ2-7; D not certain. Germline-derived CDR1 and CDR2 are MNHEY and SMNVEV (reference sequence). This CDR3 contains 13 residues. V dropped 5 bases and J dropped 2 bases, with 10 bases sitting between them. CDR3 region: CASSLRATYEQYF. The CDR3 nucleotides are TGTGCCAGCAGTCTGCGTGCCACCTACGAGCAGTACTTC.

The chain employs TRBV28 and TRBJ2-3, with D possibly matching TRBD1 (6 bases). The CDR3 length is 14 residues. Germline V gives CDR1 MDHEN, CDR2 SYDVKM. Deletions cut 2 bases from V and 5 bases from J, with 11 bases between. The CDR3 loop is CASSLPETGDTQYF. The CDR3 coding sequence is TGTGCCAGCAGTTTACCGGAGACAGGAGATACGCAGTATTTT.

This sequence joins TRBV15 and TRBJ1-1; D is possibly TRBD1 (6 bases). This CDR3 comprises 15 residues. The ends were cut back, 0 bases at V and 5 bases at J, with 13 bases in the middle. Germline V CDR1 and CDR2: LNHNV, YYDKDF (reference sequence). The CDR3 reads CATSRDNRVGTEAFF. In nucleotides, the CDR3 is TGTGCCACCAGCAGAGATAACAGGGTCGGGACTGAAGCTTTCTTT. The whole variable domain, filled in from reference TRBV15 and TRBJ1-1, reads DAMVIQNPRYQVTQFGKPVTLSCSQTLNHNVMYWYQQKSSQAPKLLFHYYDKDFNNEADTPDNFQSRRPNTSFCFLDIRSPGLGDTAMYLCATSRDNRVGTEAFFGQGTRLTVV.

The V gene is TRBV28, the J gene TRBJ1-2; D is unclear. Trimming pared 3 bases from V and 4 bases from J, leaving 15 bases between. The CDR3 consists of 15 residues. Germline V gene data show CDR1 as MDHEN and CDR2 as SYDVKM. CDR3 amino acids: CASSLKQSRGYGYTF. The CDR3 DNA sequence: TGTGCCAGCAGTTTGAAACAGAGCCGCGGCTATGGCTACACCTTC.

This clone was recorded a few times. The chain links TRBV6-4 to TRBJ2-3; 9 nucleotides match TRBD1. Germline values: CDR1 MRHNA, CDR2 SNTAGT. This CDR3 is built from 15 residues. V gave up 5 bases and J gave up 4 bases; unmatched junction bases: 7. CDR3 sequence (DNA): TGTGCCAGCAGTAACCGGGACAGGGAGTCAGATACGCAGTATTTT. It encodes CASSNRDRESDTQYF.